This T cell receptor beta chain was obtained from a study of vaccination and CD4 T cells after COVID-19. Study context: Timing of post-vaccine sample collection was a median around 72 days after dose two, with a range of 14 to 241.

As concerns this clonotype: Its antigen is unidentified.

The treatment denotes: roughly 11-day PBMC culture with coronavirus spike peptide pools or control peptides (ViraFEST assay). Antigen-specific T cells were expanded with peptide pools by ViraFEST, and TCRs were then sequenced. Negative selection separated CD4+ T cells from 10-day cultures. The CDR3 has 13 residues. Per germline, CDR1 KGHSH and CDR2 LQKENI. Trimming shortened V by 4 bases and J by 3 bases, and 9 bases separated the two germline ends. With the Oncomine TCR Beta short-read assay, DNA from cultured CD4+ T cells was sequenced. MiXCR, run by TCRdb on the PCR reads, gives a single entry per CDR3 protein. The table includes about 17,000 distinct CDR3 sequences, 50% to 75% detected once.

The sequenced sample consisted of CD4+ T cells from blood, cultured in vitro. This TCR was sampled from a human donor who had recovered from COVID-19. V and J are TRBV18 and TRBJ1-2; D ambiguous. CDR3 bases: TGTGCCAGCTCACACCAGGCCGACTATGGCTACACCTTC. It is translated as CASSHQADYGYTF.